Sequencing of this T cell receptor beta chain was carried out in a study of follicular helper T cells after annual influenza vaccination. Generated by immunoSEQ multiplex PCR, the TCRdb table keeps only in-frame clones and is missing some. The profile shows several thousand clones, roughly 85% of them singletons. CDR1 MNHNS and CDR2 SASEGT come from the germline V gene. Trimming removed 7 bases at V and 6 bases at J, with 7 bases between. This CDR3 comprises 11 residues. Indicated time point: 2014-2015 season, 7 days after vaccination. Here the sequenced sample was CXCR5+ CD38- circulating T follicular helper cells from blood, taken 7 days after influenza vaccination. As for subset: circulating Tfh, non-naive CD4+CXCR5+PD-1+ (ICOS+CD38+ or ICOS-CD38-). The origin of this receptor is an adult who received the influenza vaccine. The V call is TRBV6-1, the J call TRBJ2-1; D unclear. CDR3 coding DNA: TGTGCCAGCAACCGGGCCAATGAGCAGTTCTTC. Translating it yields CASNRANEQFF.